The 18 T cell receptor beta chains presented below share a single source sample, sequenced in a study of early T cells in non-severe SARS-CoV-2 infection. TCRdb processed the 5' RACE reads anew with MiXCR; each CDR3 protein has one entry. The sample yields about 26,000 distinct CDR3 sequences, 4.4% seen once. Input material: whole blood. The receptors come from an adult who was a healthcare worker with PCR-confirmed SARS-CoV-2 infection or an uninfected control (not recorded which).

This clonotype was detected ten times or more. The rearrangement links TRBV27 to TRBJ1-2; D ambiguous. V was pared by 3 bases and J by 4 bases, with 12 bases between. Per the germline V gene, CDR1 is MNHEY and CDR2 is SMNVEV (reference sequence). The CDR3 runs 14 residues. The CDR3 DNA is TGTGCCAGCAGTTTTCGGCCGGAGAGCTATGGCTACACCTTC. The encoded protein is CASSFRPESYGYTF.

This clonotype showed up many times. The rearrangement joins TRBV6-6 to TRBJ2-5, with a weak D call TRBD2 (6 bases). The CDR3 sequence is 16 residues long. Germline V gives CDR1 MNHNY, CDR2 SVGAGI (reference sequence). The V gene lost 6 bases and the J gene lost 1 base, with 18 bases spanning the gap. The CDR3 here is CASSPNSGSIQETQYF. The CDR3 nucleotides are TGTGCCAGCAGCCCAAATAGCGGATCAATCCAAGAGACCCAGTACTTC.

This clonotype has ten or more counts. The V call is TRBV28, the J call TRBJ2-5, with 10 nucleotides matching TRBD1. The germline gives CDR1 MDHEN, CDR2 SYDVKM. CDR3 length: 15 amino acids. The junction had 3 bases not matched to a gene; V was cut back by 1 base and J by 4 bases. This CDR3 reads CASSLSGQGGETQYF. Written as DNA, the CDR3 is TGTGCCAGCAGTTTATCTGGACAGGGGGGAGAGACCCAGTACTTC.

This clonotype was recorded at least ten times. This sequence joins TRBV29-1 and TRBJ2-1; D remains ambiguous. V was cut by 6 bases and J by 4 bases, with 10 bases left in between. Germline-derived CDR1 and CDR2 are SQVTM and ANQGSEA. The CDR3 contains 12 residues. CDR3 protein: CSVRKLYNEQFF. The CDR3 bases are TGCAGCGTAAGGAAGCTATACAATGAGCAGTTCTTC.

The V gene is TRBV12-3 or TRBV12-4, the J gene TRBJ2-2; a weak D match, TRBD2 (5 bases). Trimming shortened V by 7 bases and J by 0 bases, and 9 bases separated the two germline ends. This CDR3 region has 14 residues. CDR3 DNA sequence: TGTGCCAGCATCTCCGGGACGAACACCGGGGAGCTGTTTTTT. This encodes CASISGTNTGELFF.

Ten or more counts support this clonotype. This chain joins TRBV20-1 and TRBJ2-7, with 9 bases fitting TRBD1. Trimming removed 6 bases from V and 6 bases from J; junction bases left unmatched: 9. This CDR3 contains 13 residues. Germline CDR1 DFQATT, CDR2 SNEGSKA (reference sequence). The CDR3 spells CSALGQGLSEQYF. The CDR3 nucleotides are TGCAGTGCCTTGGGACAGGGTTTATCCGAGCAGTACTTC.

This clonotype was counted at least ten times. This chain links TRBV3-1 with TRBJ1-6; D gene uncertain. The CDR3 consists of 14 residues. Germline assignment: CDR1 LGHDT and CDR2 YNNKEL (reference sequence). V was pared by 2 bases and J by 7 bases, with 9 bases between. The CDR3 loop reads CASSQYSLNSPLHF. CDR3 DNA: TGTGCCAGCAGCCAATACAGCTTAAATTCACCCCTCCACTTT.

This clonotype was seen at least ten times. The gene calls are TRBV29-1 and TRBJ2-3; 7 positions agree with TRBD1. CDR1 and CDR2 (germline): SQVTM, ANQGSEA. The CDR3 contains 16 residues. The ends lost 4 bases at V and 2 bases at J; junction bases unmatched: 12. Here the CDR3 reads CSVGGWGQRATDTQYF. The CDR3 region has the DNA TGCAGCGTTGGAGGGTGGGGACAGCGAGCCACAGATACGCAGTATTTT.

In its sample, this clonotype was seen many times. The V gene is TRBV3-1, the J gene TRBJ1-2; D gene unclear. CDR3 length: 17 residues. The V end lost 1 base, the J end lost 0 bases, and 15 bases lay between the germline ends. Germline values: CDR1 LGHDT, CDR2 YNNKEL (reference sequence). CDR3 protein: CASSQVWRSTANYGYTF. For the CDR3, the DNA is TGTGCCAGCAGCCAAGTATGGAGGAGTACGGCTAACTATGGCTACACCTTC.

This clonotype has a count of ten or more. The genes are TRBV7-8 and TRBJ1-1, with D perhaps TRBD1 (5 bases). The CDR3 has 17 residues. The V and J ends lost 5 bases and 5 bases respectively, with 24 bases between them. Germline CDR1 is SGHVS and CDR2 is FQNEAQ. CDR3 sequence reads: CASSPRPGPQKGTEAFF. The CDR3 nucleotides read TGTGCCAGCAGCCCCCGTCCGGGCCCACAAAAGGGGACTGAAGCTTTCTTT.

This clonotype appeared many times. This chain links TRBV7-3 with TRBJ1-2; unclear D gene. V dropped 1 base and J dropped 0 bases, with 9 bases sitting between them. CDR1 is SGHTA, CDR2 FQGTGA, per germline. CDR3 length equals 15 residues. DNA for the CDR3: TGTGCCAGCAGCTTAAGCGGGAGGTCTAACTATGGCTACACCTTC. Its translation is CASSLSGRSNYGYTF.

This clonotype has a count of ten or more. The rearrangement links TRBV20-1 to TRBJ1-2; 8 bases are a match to TRBD1. The length of the CDR3 is 16 residues. Germline CDR1 reads DFQATT; CDR2 reads SNEGSKA (reference sequence). The V gene end was trimmed by 0 bases and the J gene end by 1 base; junction bases not matched to a gene: 7. The chain's CDR3 is CSARDRTGRDNYGYTF. The CDR3, as DNA: TGCAGTGCTAGAGATAGGACAGGGCGGGATAACTATGGCTACACCTTC.

This clonotype was seen at least ten times. The chain links TRBV2 to TRBJ1-5, with 7 bases identical to TRBD1. CDR1 and CDR2 (germline): SNHLY, FYNNEI. The CDR3 contains 16 residues. V lost 6 bases, J lost 3 bases, and 11 bases stayed unmatched. CDR3 coding DNA: TGTGCCAGCAGGGGGGCGCGGGACAGCCCCAATCAGCCCCAGCATTTT. Protein sequence: CASRGARDSPNQPQHF.

The sample holds many counts of this clonotype. V gene TRBV7-2 combines with J gene TRBJ2-5, with a tentative D call TRBD1 (6 bases). Trimming shortened V by 1 base and J by 5 bases, and 8 bases separated the two germline ends. The CDR3 loop spans 13 amino acids. CDR1 SGHTA and CDR2 FQGNSA come from the germline V gene. In DNA, the CDR3 is TGTGCCAGCAGCTTAGACAGGGAGGAGACCCAGTACTTC. Translation: CASSLDREETQYF. Together with reference TRBV7-2 and TRBJ2-5, the CDR3 gives the full variable domain: GAGVSQSPSNKVTEKGKDVELRCDPISGHTALYWYRQSLGQGLEFLIYFQGNSAPDKSGLPSDRFSAERTGGSVSTLTIQRTQQEDSAVYLCASSLDREETQYFGPGTRLLVL.

This clonotype was seen repeatedly, ten times or more. V usage is TRBV7-9 and J usage is TRBJ2-1; the D gene is possibly TRBD2 (5 bases). CDR3 length: 13 residues. Germline CDR1 reads SEHNR; CDR2 reads FQNEAQ (reference sequence). V was cut by 7 bases and J by 2 bases, with 9 bases left in between. Here the CDR3 reads CASIGLTYNEQFF. The CDR3 region has the DNA TGTGCCAGCATTGGACTGACCTACAATGAGCAGTTCTTC.

This clonotype was seen many times. The chain employs TRBV7-9 and TRBJ1-5, with unresolved D. The germline V gene has CDR1 SEHNR and CDR2 FQNEAQ (reference sequence). This CDR3 has 15 amino acids. Trimming took off 4 bases at V and 5 bases at J, with 15 bases between the two ends. DNA of the CDR3: TGTGCCAGCAGCTCGACGTGGACGGGCGATCAGCCCCAGCATTTT. This encodes CASSSTWTGDQPQHF.

This clonotype has ten or more counts. This CDR3 reads CASSSRDTQYF. CDR3 DNA: TGTGCCAGCAGTTCTAGGGATACGCAGTATTTT. The rearrangement links TRBV6-6 to TRBJ2-3; no reliable D call. The germline V gene has CDR1 MNHNY and CDR2 SVGAGI (reference sequence). V was pared by 4 bases and J by 6 bases, with 5 bases between. The CDR3 covers 11 residues.

This clonotype has a count of ten or more. V usage is TRBV7-2 and J usage is TRBJ2-1; 15 bases align to TRBD2. The length of the CDR3 is 17 residues. V gave up 3 bases and J gave up 9 bases; unmatched junction bases: 9. Germline CDR1 SGHTA, CDR2 FQGNSA. The CDR3 spells CASSFGLAGGPFGEQFF. CDR3 coding DNA: TGTGCCAGCAGCTTCGGACTAGCGGGGGGGCCATTCGGTGAGCAGTTCTTC.